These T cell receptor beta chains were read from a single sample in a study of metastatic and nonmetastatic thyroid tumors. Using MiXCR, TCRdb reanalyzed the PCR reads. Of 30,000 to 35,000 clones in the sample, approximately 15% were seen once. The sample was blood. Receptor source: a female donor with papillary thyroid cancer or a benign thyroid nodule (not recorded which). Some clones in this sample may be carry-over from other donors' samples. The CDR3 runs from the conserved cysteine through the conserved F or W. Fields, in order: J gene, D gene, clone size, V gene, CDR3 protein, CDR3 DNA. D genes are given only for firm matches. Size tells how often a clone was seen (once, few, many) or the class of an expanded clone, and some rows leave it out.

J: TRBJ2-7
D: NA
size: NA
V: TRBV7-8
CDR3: CASSLDTLYEQYF
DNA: TGTGCCAGCAGCTTAGACACTCTCTACGAGCAGTACTTC

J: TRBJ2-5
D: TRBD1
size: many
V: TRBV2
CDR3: CASSGSGGRETQYF
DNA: TGTGCCAGCAGTGGTTCAGGGGGCAGGGAGACCCAGTACTTC

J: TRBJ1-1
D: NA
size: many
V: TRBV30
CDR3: CAWRRSGAEAFF
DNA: TGTGCCTGGAGGAGGTCCGGGGCTGAAGCTTTCTTT

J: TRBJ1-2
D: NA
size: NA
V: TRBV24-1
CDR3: CATSYLTTNYGYTF
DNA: TGTGCCACCAGTTATTTAACCACTAACTATGGCTACACCTTC

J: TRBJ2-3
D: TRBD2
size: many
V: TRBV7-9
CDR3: CASSLVAGGTDTQYF
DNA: TGTGCCAGCAGCTTAGTAGCGGGAGGTACAGATACGCAGTATTTT

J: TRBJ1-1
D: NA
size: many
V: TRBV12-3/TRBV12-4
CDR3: CASTSSSVGEAFF
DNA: TGTGCCAGCACCTCCTCGTCGGTGGGTGAAGCTTTCTTT

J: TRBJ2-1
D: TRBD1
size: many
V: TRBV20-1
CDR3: CSATGQGRVNEQFF
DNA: TGCAGTGCTACTGGACAGGGTAGGGTCAATGAGCAGTTCTTC

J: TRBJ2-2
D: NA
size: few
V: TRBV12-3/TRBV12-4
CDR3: CASNNQGGRGNTGELFF
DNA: TGTGCAAGCAACAACCAAGGGGGGAGGGGCAACACCGGGGAGCTGTTTTTT

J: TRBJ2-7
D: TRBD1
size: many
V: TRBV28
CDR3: CASSSQGRTYEQYF
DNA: TGTGCCAGCAGTTCACAGGGGCGGACCTACGAGCAGTACTTC

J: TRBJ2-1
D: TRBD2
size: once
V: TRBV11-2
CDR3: CASSSSGRANNEQFF
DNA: TGTGCCAGCAGCTCAAGCGGGAGGGCGAACAATGAGCAGTTCTTC

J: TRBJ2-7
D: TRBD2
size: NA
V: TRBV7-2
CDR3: CASSLRRGTSNEQYF
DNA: TGTGCCAGCAGCTTACGGAGAGGGACTAGCAACGAGCAGTACTTC

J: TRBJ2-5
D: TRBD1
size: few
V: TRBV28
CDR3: CASSFGQGDLETQYF
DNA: TGTGCCAGCAGTTTTGGACAGGGGGATCTAGAGACCCAGTACTTC

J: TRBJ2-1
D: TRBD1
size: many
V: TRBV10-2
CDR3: CASSGRTGDSYNEQFF
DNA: TGCGCCAGCAGTGGACGGACAGGGGATTCCTACAATGAGCAGTTCTTC

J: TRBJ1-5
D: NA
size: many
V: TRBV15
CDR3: CATSREAGSNQPQHF
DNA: TGTGCCACCAGCAGAGAGGCGGGGAGCAATCAGCCCCAGCATTTT

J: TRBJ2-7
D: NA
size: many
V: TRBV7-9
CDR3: CASSLTVYEQYF
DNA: TGTGCCAGCAGCTTAACGGTTTACGAGCAGTACTTC

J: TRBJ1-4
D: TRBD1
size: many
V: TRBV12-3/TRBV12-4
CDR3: CASSLGQGEKLFF
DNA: TGTGCCAGCAGTTTGGGACAGGGTGAAAAACTGTTTTTT